This is a list of T cell receptor beta chains from one sample in a study of T cell responses to AZD1222 COVID-19 vaccine. Measured with immunoSEQ multiplex PCR; TCRdb has only the in-frame clones, and not every one. This table has over 100,000 clones, around 94% appearing once. The sequencing here drew on peripheral blood, taken on day 0 of AZD1222 vaccination. These TCRs come from an adult in good health. The CDR3 runs from the conserved cysteine through the conserved F or W. A D gene is named only where the DNA matches it firmly. The listing skips clone size in some rows; elsewhere it reads once, few, many or a size class.

cdr3_aa	cdr3_nt	clone_size	d_call	v_call	j_call
CAISERDFTDTQYF	TGTGCCATCAGTGAAAGAGACTTTACAGATACGCAGTATTTT	.	.	TRBV10-3	TRBJ2-3
CASSPGQGGGEAFF	TGCGCCAGCAGCCCCGGACAGGGAGGAGGTGAAGCTTTCTTT	.	TRBD1	TRBV4-3	TRBJ1-1
CASSQDLASGANVLTF	TGTGCCAGCAGCCAAGACTTAGCTTCCGGGGCCAACGTCCTGACTTTC	few	.	TRBV4-2	TRBJ2-6
CASSTGLAYNEQFF	TGTGCCAGCAGCACGGGCCTGGCCTACAATGAGCAGTTCTTC	few	.	TRBV11-3	TRBJ2-1
CASSVTAGGGGYGYTF	TGTGCCAGCAGCGTAACAGCAGGGGGCGGCGGCTATGGCTACACCTTC	.	TRBD1	TRBV9	TRBJ1-2
CASSESIREAEASPLHF	TGCGCCAGCAGTGAGTCAATTCGGGAGGCAGAAGCTTCACCCCTCCACTTT	once	.	TRBV10-2	TRBJ1-6
CASSPTNQETQYF	TGTGCCAGTAGCCCGACTAACCAAGAGACCCAGTACTTC	.	.	TRBV19	TRBJ2-5
CASSLETAPPAGFNYGYTF	TGTGCCAGCAGCCTCGAGACCGCTCCCCCGGCGGGCTTTAACTATGGCTACACCTTC	.	.	TRBV9	TRBJ1-2
CASGLIEGDNEQFF	TGTGCCAGCGGGCTAATCGAGGGAGACAATGAGCAGTTCTTC	.	.	TRBV7-9	TRBJ2-1
CASSTWELAGYNEQFF	TGTGCCAGCAGTACCTGGGAACTAGCGGGCTACAATGAGCAGTTCTTC	.	TRBD2	TRBV6-2/TRBV6-3	TRBJ2-1
CASSKAHLRATNEKLFF	TGTGCCAGCAGCAAAGCGCACCTCCGGGCAACTAATGAAAAACTGTTTTTT	.	.	TRBV21-1	TRBJ1-4
CATSPNSYNSPLHF	TGTGCCACCAGCCCGAACTCCTATAATTCACCCCTCCACTTT	.	.	TRBV15	TRBJ1-6
CASRRENTEAFF	TGTGCCAGCAGACGGGAGAACACTGAAGCTTTCTTT	.	.	TRBV2	TRBJ1-1
CASSWDRSYGYTF	TGCGCCAGCAGCTGGGACAGATCCTATGGCTACACCTTC	.	TRBD1	TRBV5-1	TRBJ1-2
CASSSQRDYGYTF	TGTGCCAGCTCATCCCAGAGAGACTATGGCTACACCTTC	.	.	TRBV18	TRBJ1-2
CASSQDTAGGDTQYF	TGTGCCAGCAGCCAAGATACGGCAGGTGGGGATACGCAGTATTTT	.	.	TRBV3-1/TRBV3-2	TRBJ2-3
CASSLGDISSGNTIYF	TGCGCCAGCAGCTTGGGGGACATCAGCTCTGGAAACACCATATATTTT	.	.	TRBV5-1	TRBJ1-3
CAIGAELNTGELFF	TGTGCCATCGGCGCGGAGCTGAACACCGGGGAGCTGTTTTTT	.	.	TRBV10-3	TRBJ2-2